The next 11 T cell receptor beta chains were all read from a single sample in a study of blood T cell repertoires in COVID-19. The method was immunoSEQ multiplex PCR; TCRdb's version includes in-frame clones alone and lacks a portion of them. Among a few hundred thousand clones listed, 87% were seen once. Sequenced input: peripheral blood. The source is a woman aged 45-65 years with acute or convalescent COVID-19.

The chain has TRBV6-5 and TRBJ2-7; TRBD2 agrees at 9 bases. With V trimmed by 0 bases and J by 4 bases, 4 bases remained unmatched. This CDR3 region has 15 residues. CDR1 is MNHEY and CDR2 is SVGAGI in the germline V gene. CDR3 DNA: TGTGCCAGCAGTTACTCTAGCGGGAGACTATACGAGCAGTACTTC. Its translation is CASSYSSGRLYEQYF.

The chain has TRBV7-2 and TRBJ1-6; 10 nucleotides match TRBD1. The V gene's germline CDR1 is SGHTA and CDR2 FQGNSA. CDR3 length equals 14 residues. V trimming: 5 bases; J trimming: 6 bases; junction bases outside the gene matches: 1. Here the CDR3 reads CASSRDRGNSPLHF. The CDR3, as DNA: TGTGCCAGCAGCAGGGACAGGGGTAATTCACCCCTCCACTTT.

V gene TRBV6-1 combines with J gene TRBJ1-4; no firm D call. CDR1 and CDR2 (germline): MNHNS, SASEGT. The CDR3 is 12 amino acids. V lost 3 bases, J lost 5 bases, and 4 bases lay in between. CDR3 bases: TGTGCCAGCAGTGACGGGAATGAAAAACTGTTTTTT. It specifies CASSDGNEKLFF.

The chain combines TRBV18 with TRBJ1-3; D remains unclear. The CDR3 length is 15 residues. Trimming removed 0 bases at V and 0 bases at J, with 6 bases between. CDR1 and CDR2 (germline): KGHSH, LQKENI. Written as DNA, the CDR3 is TGTGCCAGCTCACCACCGAGGTTCTCTGGAAACACCATATATTTT. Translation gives CASSPPRFSGNTIYF. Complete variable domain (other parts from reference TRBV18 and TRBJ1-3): NAGVMQNPRHLVRRRGQEARLRCSPMKGHSHVYWYRQLPEEGLKFMVYLQKENIIDESGMPKERFSAEFPKEGPSILRIQQVVRGDSAAYFCASSPPRFSGNTIYFGEGSWLTVV.

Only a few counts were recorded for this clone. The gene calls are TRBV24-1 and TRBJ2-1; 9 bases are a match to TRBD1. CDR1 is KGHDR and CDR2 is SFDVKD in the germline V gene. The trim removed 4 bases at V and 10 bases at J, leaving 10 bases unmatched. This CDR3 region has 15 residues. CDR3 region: CATSDPGQGVQEQFF. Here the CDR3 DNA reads TGTGCCACCAGTGACCCGGGACAGGGAGTTCAGGAGCAGTTCTTC.

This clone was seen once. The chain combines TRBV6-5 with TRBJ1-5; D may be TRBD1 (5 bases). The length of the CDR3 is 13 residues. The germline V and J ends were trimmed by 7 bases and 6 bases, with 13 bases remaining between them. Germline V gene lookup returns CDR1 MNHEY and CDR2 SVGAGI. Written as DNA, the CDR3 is TGTGCCAGCAACCCTTGGGGGGTTCAGCCCCAGCATTTT. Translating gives CASNPWGVQPQHF.

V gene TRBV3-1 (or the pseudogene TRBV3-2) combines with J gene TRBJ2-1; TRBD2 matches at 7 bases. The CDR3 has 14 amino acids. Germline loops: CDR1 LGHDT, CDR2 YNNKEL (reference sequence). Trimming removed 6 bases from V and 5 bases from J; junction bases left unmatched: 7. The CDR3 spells CASSPGTTHNEQFF. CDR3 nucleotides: TGTGCCAGCAGTCCCGGGACTACCCACAATGAGCAGTTCTTC.

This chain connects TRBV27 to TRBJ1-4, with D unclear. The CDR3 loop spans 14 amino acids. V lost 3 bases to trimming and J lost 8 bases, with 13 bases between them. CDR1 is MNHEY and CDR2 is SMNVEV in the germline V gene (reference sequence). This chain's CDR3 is CASSLSGRREKLFF. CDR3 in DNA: TGTGCCAGCAGTTTGTCGGGCAGGAGGGAAAAACTGTTTTTT.

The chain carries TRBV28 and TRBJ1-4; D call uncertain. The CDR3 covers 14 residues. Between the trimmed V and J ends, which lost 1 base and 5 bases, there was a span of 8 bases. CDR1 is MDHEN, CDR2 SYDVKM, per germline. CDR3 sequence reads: CASSLSGENEKLFF. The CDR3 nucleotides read TGTGCCAGCAGTTTATCCGGAGAAAATGAAAAACTGTTTTTT.

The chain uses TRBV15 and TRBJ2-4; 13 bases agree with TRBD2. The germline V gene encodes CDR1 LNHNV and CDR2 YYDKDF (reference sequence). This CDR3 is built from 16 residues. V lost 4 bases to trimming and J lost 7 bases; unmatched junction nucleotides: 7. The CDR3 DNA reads TGTGCCACCAGCAACTTACTAGCGGGAGGGAGGAACATTCAGTACTTC. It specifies CATSNLLAGGRNIQYF.

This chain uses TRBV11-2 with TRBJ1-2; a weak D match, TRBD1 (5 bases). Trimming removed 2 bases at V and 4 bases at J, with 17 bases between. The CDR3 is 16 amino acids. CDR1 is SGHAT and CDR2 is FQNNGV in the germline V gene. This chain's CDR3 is CASSLTSDTELYGYTF. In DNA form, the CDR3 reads TGTGCCAGCAGCTTAACCTCGGACACGGAACTCTATGGCTACACCTTC.